This TCR beta chain derives from a study of Graves' ophthalmopathy and Graves' hyperthyroidism. Comment on this clonotype: Antigen specificity is unknown.

Only newly diagnosed hyperthyroidism patients aged 18 to 65, with under 2 months' duration, were enrolled. Amplified material comprised TCR beta CDR3 regions derived from RNA transcripts. The authors performed first-round RT-PCR with HTBI primers and then a second-round multiplex PCR. MiXCR, run by TCRdb on the multiplex PCR reads, gives a single entry per CDR3 protein. Found here are about 1.2 million distinct CDR3 sequences, about 35% of them singletons; the top ten hold 8.5% to 14%. CDR1 and CDR2 (germline): SQVTM, ANQGSEA. Trimming took off 3 bases at V and 4 bases at J, with 15 bases between the two ends. The CDR3 spans 14 residues. Study-wide results and caveats: Detection in blood was also observed for most expanded thyroid clonotypes above 0.001 frequency. Ophthalmopathy progression cases were predicted by the model with roughly 64% sensitivity and roughly 72% specificity.

The specimen sequenced was peripheral blood or thyroid tissue (not recorded which). The receptor's source is an adult man with Graves' hyperthyroidism. V and J are TRBV29-1 and TRBJ2-5; D gene uncertain. CDR3 sequence (DNA): TGCAGCGTTGATCCCCACGGGTCAGGAGAGACCCAGTACTTC. Amino acids: CSVDPHGSGETQYF.